Listed below are T cell receptor beta chains from one sample, sequenced in a study of post-analysis software for immune sequencing data. One entry per CDR3 protein results from TCRdb running MiXCR on the PCR reads. There are some 890,000 distinct CDR3 sequences in the sample; roughly 58% occur only once, and roughly 4.4% lies in the top ten. The sequencing sample was made of blood. The receptor source for this set is a girl aged 5-17 years with multiple sclerosis. Both conserved end residues are part of each CDR3. D genes are given only for firm matches. Only some rows state a clone size, as once, few, many or a class for expanded clones.

D	V	J	size	DNA	CDR3
.	TRBV7-3	TRBJ2-7	few	TGTGCCAGCAGCCTCATAGTGGGTCTAGGCTACGAGCAGTACTTC	CASSLIVGLGYEQYF
.	TRBV20-1	TRBJ2-6	.	TGCAGTGCTATGGGATCCGTGGGCCACTCTGGGGCCAACGTCCTGACTTTC	CSAMGSVGHSGANVLTF
TRBD2	TRBV10-3	TRBJ2-3	.	TGTGCCATCAGTGTCCTAGCGGGAGAGGGTGATACGCAGTATTTT	CAISVLAGEGDTQYF
.	TRBV3-1	TRBJ2-5	.	TGTGCCAGCAGCCAAGCTTCTACGCAAGAGACCCAGTACTTC	CASSQASTQETQYF
TRBD1	TRBV7-9	TRBJ2-7	.	TGTGCCAGCAGCTCGACAGGGTTCCCCAAAGGAACCTACGAGCAGTACTTC	CASSSTGFPKGTYEQYF
.	TRBV7-9	TRBJ2-4	.	TGTGCCAGCAGCCCCGCACCAAACATTCAGTACTTC	CASSPAPNIQYF
.	TRBV12-3/TRBV12-4	TRBJ2-5	.	TGTGCCAGCACCCCGGGGACCGGTCAAGAGACCCAGTACTTC	CASTPGTGQETQYF
TRBD2	TRBV12-3/TRBV12-4	TRBJ2-5	.	TGTGCCAGCAGTCCGGGACTAGCGGAGTCGGAGACCCAGTACTTC	CASSPGLAESETQYF
.	TRBV15	TRBJ2-5	.	TGTGCCACCAGCTCCCAGCCTAAAGAGACCCAGTACTTC	CATSSQPKETQYF
TRBD1	TRBV5-1	TRBJ2-1	.	TGCGCCAGCGGCGCAGAAGGGGGCAACGAGCAGTTCTTC	CASGAEGGNEQFF
.	TRBV29-1	TRBJ2-1	few	TGCAGCGTGGCACCGGGGAATGAGCAGTTCTTC	CSVAPGNEQFF
TRBD1	TRBV11-2	TRBJ2-7	.	TGTGCCAGCAGCTTAGTGGACAGGGGATACGAGCAGTACTTC	CASSLVDRGYEQYF
TRBD1	TRBV27	TRBJ2-7	once	TGTGCCAGCAGTCTGACAGGGAGATCCGAGCAGCACTTC	CASSLTGRSEQHF
.	TRBV9	TRBJ2-3	.	TGTGCCAGCAGCGCCTTCCTTGGGGAGACAGATACGCAGTATTTT	CASSAFLGETDTQYF
.	TRBV7-3	TRBJ2-3	few	TGTGCCAGCAGCTTGGAAGGGGCCCACACAGATACGCAGTATTTT	CASSLEGAHTDTQYF
TRBD2	TRBV6-5	TRBJ2-5	.	TGTGCCAGCAAGTTTGGGACTAGCGCCCTGTACCAAGAGACCCAGTACTTC	CASKFGTSALYQETQYF
TRBD2	TRBV27	TRBJ2-1	.	TGTGCCAGCAGCCGACTAGCGGCTCCCAACTACAATGAGCAGTTCTTC	CASSRLAAPNYNEQFF
.	TRBV29-1	TRBJ2-5	.	TGCAGCGTCGACAGGCAGACCCAGTACTTC	CSVDRQTQYF
TRBD1	TRBV29-1	TRBJ2-3	.	TGCAGCGTTGCGCCCAGGACAGGCGGCACAGATACGCAGTATTTT	CSVAPRTGGTDTQYF
TRBD2	TRBV5-1	TRBJ2-5	.	TGCGCCAGCAGCTCCTCTCCCAGCGGGGGTGCGGAGACCCAGTACTTC	CASSSSPSGGAETQYF
TRBD1	TRBV5-6	TRBJ1-6	once	TGTGCCAGCAGCTTGCTCGACAGGGATAATTCACCCCTCCACTTT	CASSLLDRDNSPLHF
TRBD2	TRBV11-2	TRBJ2-3	.	TGTGCCAGCAGCTTAGATCCTAGCGGGAGAACAGATACGCAGTATTTT	CASSLDPSGRTDTQYF
TRBD1	TRBV16	TRBJ1-5	.	TGTGCCAGCAGCCAATTAGACAGGGTGGGACAGCCCCAGCATTTT	CASSQLDRVGQPQHF
.	TRBV29-1	TRBJ2-5	.	TGCAGCGTTGCCCGGACTGGCGTGCGGGAGACCCAGTACTTC	CSVARTGVRETQYF
TRBD2	TRBV10-3	TRBJ2-7	.	TGTGCCATCAAGTCTAGCGGGAGTACTATAGGGGTCTACGAGCAGTACTTC	CAIKSSGSTIGVYEQYF
.	TRBV20-1	TRBJ1-2	.	TGCAGTGCTCCGTCGGCATGGACGAGTGGCTACACCTTC	CSAPSAWTSGYTF
TRBD2	TRBV10-3	TRBJ2-7	few	TGTGCCATCAGGAGACTAGCGGGAGAGGGCTACGAGCAGTACTTC	CAIRRLAGEGYEQYF
TRBD1	TRBV5-1	TRBJ2-3	few	TGCGCCAGCAGTCCGGGACAGGGGGCCCTCGGTCAGTACACAGATACGCAGTATTTT	CASSPGQGALGQYTDTQYF
.	TRBV7-9	TRBJ2-7	few	TGTGCCAGCCGTCAATCGGGGCTCGAGCAGTACTTC	CASRQSGLEQYF
.	TRBV5-1	TRBJ2-1	once	TGCGCCAGCAGCCTTTTAGGGCGGGACATCAACAATGAGCAGTTCTTC	CASSLLGRDINNEQFF